The clone carrying this TCR beta chain occurred a few times. Antigen specificity is unknown. Untouched CD4+ T cells were bead-isolated at approximately 98% purity. The sample originates from a study of T cell repertoires and HLA-DP antigens. Study-level points and caveats: Total CD4+ responders were stimulated by HeLa antigen-presenting cells.

The CDR3 loop spans 15 amino acids. Trimming took off 2 bases at V and 3 bases at J, with 13 bases between the two ends. Germline CDR1 SGHTA, CDR2 FQGNSA. Amplification used primers for 54 TRBV and 13 TRBJ segments. Data came from immunoSEQ multiplex PCR; TCRdb stores just in-frame clones and leaves some out. Of around 100,000 clones listed, almost 95% were seen once; the top ten hold roughly 0.3%. Input material: CD4+ T cells from PBMCs. V is TRBV7-2 and J is TRBJ1-2; D is perhaps TRBD1 (6 bases). The receptor's source is a woman aged 18-29 years in good health and CMV-seronegative. The CDR3: CASSLSRDTYYGYTF. CDR3 DNA sequence: TGTGCCAGCAGCTTAAGCCGGGACACGTACTATGGCTACACCTTC.